This entry lists 6 T cell receptor beta chains sequenced from one sample in a study of shared clonotypes between healthy human individuals. TCRdb's table, derived via immunoSEQ multiplex PCR, lists solely in-frame clones and lacks some. The sample records about 1.5 million clones, 98% being singletons. Sample: naive CD4+ T cells sorted from blood. As for subset: CD45RA+ positively selected. The receptors originated from a man younger than 40 in good health.

The chain joins TRBV7-2 to TRBJ2-5, with D possibly being TRBD2 (5 bases). Trimming removed 5 bases from V and 3 bases from J, with 13 bases in between. The length of the CDR3 is 14 residues. Germline assignment: CDR1 SGHTA and CDR2 FQGNSA. DNA for the CDR3: TGTGCCAGCAGCCTGGATGGGAGCAAAGAGACCCAGTACTTC. This gives the protein CASSLDGSKETQYF. Combining the CDR3 with reference TRBV7-2 and TRBJ2-5 gives the whole variable domain GAGVSQSPSNKVTEKGKDVELRCDPISGHTALYWYRQSLGQGLEFLIYFQGNSAPDKSGLPSDRFSAERTGGSVSTLTIQRTQQEDSAVYLCASSLDGSKETQYFGPGTRLLVL.

The gene calls are TRBV5-4 and TRBJ2-5, with TRBD2 identical over 7 bases. The CDR3 consists of 14 residues. The junction had 3 bases not matched to a gene; V was cut back by 3 bases and J by 1 base. Germline V gene data show CDR1 as SGHNT and CDR2 as YYREEE (reference sequence). CDR3 in amino acids: CASSSTSAQETQYF. The CDR3 nucleotides are TGTGCCAGCAGCTCCACTAGCGCCCAAGAGACCCAGTACTTC.

This clone is a singleton in its sample. The chain links TRBV28 to TRBJ2-7, with D hard to call. This CDR3 is 16 amino acids long. V shed 5 bases and J shed 1 base, with 18 bases lying between them. The germline CDR1 and CDR2 sequences are MDHEN and SYDVKM. The CDR3 coding sequence is TGTGCCAGCAGTCATCCTCCCGGGCAGCCTTCCTACGAGCAGTACTTC. It translates to CASSHPPGQPSYEQYF.

The chain recombines TRBV4-1 with TRBJ1-2, with 10 bases aligning to TRBD1. The V segment lost 4 bases and the J segment 3 bases; nucleotides outside the gene matches: 5. The CDR3 extends over 15 amino acids. The germline V gene encodes CDR1 MGHRA and CDR2 YSYEKL. The CDR3 reads CASSPGQGVDYGYTF. CDR3 nucleotides: TGCGCCAGCAGCCCAGGACAGGGGGTCGACTATGGCTACACCTTC.

The chain employs TRBV25-1 and TRBJ1-4; 8 positions agree with TRBD1. Trimming cost V 3 bases and J 8 bases; bases outside gene matches: 5. Per the germline V gene, CDR1 is MGHDK and CDR2 is SYGVNS. The CDR3 contains 14 residues. The CDR3 loop is CASSDLTGDEKLFF. The CDR3 region has the DNA TGTGCCAGCAGTGACCTGACAGGGGACGAAAAACTGTTTTTT.

To note about this clone: This same CDR3 is encoded by further DNA sequences in the sample. The gene calls are TRBV18 and TRBJ1-5; D remains ambiguous. Germline CDR1 reads KGHSH; CDR2 reads LQKENI. The V end lost 3 bases, the J end lost 4 bases, and 4 bases lay between the germline ends. This CDR3 comprises 12 residues. In DNA form, the CDR3 reads TGTGCCAGCTCACCTGGAAATCAGCCCCAGCATTTT. Amino acids: CASSPGNQPQHF.